A single sample gave rise to the 32 T cell receptor beta chains below, sequenced in a study of vaccination and CD4 T cells after COVID-19. Antigens of these TCRs are unknown. Sequenced with the Oncomine TCR Beta short-read assay was DNA taken from cultured CD4+ T cells. From the PCR reads, TCRdb called clonotypes with MiXCR, one entry per CDR3 protein. Seen here are approximately 6,900 distinct CDR3 sequences, 43% observed once, and the top ten hold about 25%. Sample treatment: approximately nine-day PBMC culture with coronavirus spike peptide pools or control peptides (ViraFEST assay). Those CD4+ T cells from the unexposed donor predate the COVID-19 pandemic (2011-2018). Source material: CD4+ T cells from blood, cultured in vitro. The receptors come from a human donor in good health.

The rearrangement joins TRBV5-4 to TRBJ1-2; D possibly corresponds to TRBD1 (5 bases). V was pared by 1 base and J by 10 bases, with 14 bases between. The CDR3 is 13 amino acids. The germline gives CDR1 SGHNT, CDR2 YYREEE (reference sequence). Here the CDR3 DNA reads TGTGCCAGCAGCTTGTGGCAGGGCTTCATCTACACCTTC. This encodes CASSLWQGFIYTF.

The chain couples TRBV5-8 to TRBJ2-1; D may be TRBD1 or TRBD2 (5 bases each). The CDR3 is 20 amino acids. Germline values: CDR1 SGHTS, CDR2 YDEGEE. The V end lost 4 bases, the J end lost 0 bases, and 26 bases lay between the germline ends. DNA of the CDR3: TGTGCCAGCAGCGACGGGACCGGGAAGTTTCATCCAAGCTCCTACAATGAGCAGTTCTTC. It translates to CASSDGTGKFHPSSYNEQFF.

The V and J genes are TRBV29-1 and TRBJ1-2; 7 bases align to TRBD1. Germline lookup yields CDR1 SQVTM and CDR2 ANQGSEA. J lost 8 bases, V lost 4 bases, and 10 bases had no gene match. The length of the CDR3 is 13 residues. The CDR3 DNA is TGCAGCGTTGTGGACAGGTCTTCAGGGGGCTACACCTTC. This encodes CSVVDRSSGGYTF.

This chain joins TRBV20-1 and TRBJ2-1, with TRBD1 matching over 7 bases. The junction had 13 bases not matched to a gene; V was cut back by 6 bases and J by 5 bases. Germline CDR1 is DFQATT and CDR2 is SNEGSKA (reference sequence). The CDR3 consists of 15 residues. CDR3 loop: CSAIPGQRQDNEQFF. CDR3 nucleotides: TGCAGTGCGATTCCGGGACAGCGCCAAGACAATGAGCAGTTCTTC.

This clonotype was found a few times. This rearrangement joins TRBV11-1 to TRBJ1-6; no definite D call. Germline V CDR1 and CDR2: SGHAT, FQDESV (reference sequence). The V and J ends lost 2 bases and 9 bases respectively, with 8 bases between them. CDR3 length: 13 amino acids. The CDR3 DNA reads as TGTGCCAGCAGCTTAAGTTCCGGTTCACCCCTCCACTTT. Translating it yields CASSLSSGSPLHF.

This clonotype was picked up a small number of times. The J gene is TRBJ2-3, the V gene TRBV20-1; 8 bases align to TRBD2. CDR3 length: 15 residues. Germline values: CDR1 DFQATT, CDR2 SNEGSKA (reference sequence). Germline trimming cut 8 bases from V and 5 bases from J; bases unmatched to any gene: 15. The CDR3 DNA is TGCAGTCCCTCCCCCTATAGCGGGGTGGGAGATACGCAGTATTTT. It translates to CSPSPYSGVGDTQYF.

The chain has TRBV7-2 and TRBJ2-3; 12 bases match TRBD2. J lost 7 bases, V lost 5 bases, and 1 base had no gene match. The CDR3 has 13 residues. CDR1 and CDR2 (germline): SGHTA, FQGNSA. This CDR3 is CASSTSGGNTQYF. CDR3 sequence (DNA): TGTGCCAGCAGCACTAGCGGGGGGAATACGCAGTATTTT.

V is TRBV7-6 and J is TRBJ2-1; 7 bases match TRBD1. The germline V gene encodes CDR1 SGHVS and CDR2 FNYEAQ. V dropped 5 bases and J dropped 3; count of bases not matched to a gene: 7. The CDR3 is 15 amino acids. In DNA, the CDR3 is TGTGCCAGCAGCGTACGACAGGGCGTCTACAATGAGCAGTTCTTC. Its protein is CASSVRQGVYNEQFF.

The gene calls are TRBV2 and TRBJ2-5; possibly TRBD1 or TRBD2 for D (6 bases each). V lost 1 base and J 2 bases, leaving 11 bases between the germline ends. This CDR3 is built from 15 residues. Germline V lookup: CDR1 SNHLY, CDR2 FYNNEI. CDR3 nucleotide sequence: TGTGCCAGCAGTGAAGGAATAGGGGGGCAAGAGACCCAGTACTTC. Its translation is CASSEGIGGQETQYF.

This clonotype was seen more than once but under ten times. CDR3 coding DNA: TGCAGTGGCCAGGAGAGGTCCTACGAGCAGTACTTC. The encoded protein is CSGQERSYEQYF. The J gene is TRBJ2-7, the V gene TRBV20-1; D ambiguous. CDR3 length: 12 residues. CDR1 and CDR2 from the germline V gene are DFQATT and SNEGSKA (reference sequence). The V end lost 7 bases, the J end lost 1 base, and 11 bases lay between the germline ends.

This clonotype was picked up a small number of times. This sequence joins TRBV11-3 and TRBJ2-1, with TRBD1 matching over 9 bases. CDR1 SGHNT and CDR2 YENEEA come from the germline V gene. Trimming took 4 bases from V and 11 from J; bases not matched to a gene: 3. This CDR3 region has 12 residues. CDR3 nucleotides: TGTGCCAGCAGCTCGACAGGGGGAAAGCAGTTCTTC. It is translated as CASSSTGGKQFF.

The rearrangement links TRBV12-3 or TRBV12-4 to TRBJ1-1; no firm D call. The CDR3 runs 13 residues. V dropped 6 bases and J dropped 3 bases, with 11 bases sitting between them. CDR3 sequence: CASSRLRDTEAFF. As DNA, the CDR3 is TGTGCCAGCAGCAGACTAAGGGACACTGAAGCTTTCTTT.

The V call is TRBV7-2, the J call TRBJ2-3; D may be TRBD1 (6 bases). The germline CDR1 and CDR2 sequences are SGHTA and FQGNSA. The CDR3 contains 13 residues. Trimming removed 4 bases from V and 11 bases from J, with 16 bases in between. The CDR3 spells CASSYAGEGRQYF. The CDR3 coding sequence is TGTGCCAGCAGCTATGCAGGGGAAGGTAGGCAGTATTTT.

This sequence joins TRBV6-1 and TRBJ1-1; TRBD1 is a possible D gene (5 bases). Germline lookup yields CDR1 MNHNS and CDR2 SASEGT. This CDR3 comprises 13 residues. The V end was cut by 1 base, the J end by 12 bases, with 15 bases between. The CDR3 DNA is TGTGCCAGCAGTGAAGGCTTGGGAAGGGGTACTTTCTTT. Translated, it gives CASSEGLGRGTFF.

J is TRBJ1-2 and V is TRBV28; no definite D call. V dropped 4 bases and J dropped 6 bases, with 18 bases sitting between them. The CDR3 has 15 residues. Germline CDR1 is MDHEN and CDR2 is SYDVKM. The CDR3 loop reads CASSSSWGGYHGYTF. The DNA for the CDR3 is TGTGCCAGCAGTTCGTCGTGGGGAGGTTACCATGGCTACACCTTC.

J is TRBJ1-1 and V is TRBV19, with D uncertain. CDR3 length equals 16 residues. The germline gives CDR1 LNHDA, CDR2 SQIVND (reference sequence). Trimming stripped 6 bases from V and 3 bases from J, with 20 bases between. The CDR3 spells CASRQTWSLWYTEAFF. The CDR3 DNA is TGTGCCAGTAGACAGACTTGGTCCTTATGGTACACTGAAGCTTTCTTT.

The V call is TRBV12-3 or TRBV12-4, the J call TRBJ1-1, with 7 bases fitting TRBD1. This CDR3 is built from 15 residues. V was clipped by 6 bases and J by 3 bases; unmatched bases: 10. The CDR3 nucleotides read TGTGCCAGCAGGGCCCGGCAGACAGGGTACACTGAAGCTTTCTTT. Translating it yields CASRARQTGYTEAFF.

The chain combines TRBV12-3 or TRBV12-4 with TRBJ2-7; D may be TRBD2 (6 bases). This CDR3 region has 15 residues. Trimming removed 2 bases from V and 7 bases from J, with 18 bases in between. CDR3: CASSLSRRGPREQYF. CDR3 bases: TGTGCCAGCAGTTTATCGCGGAGGGGCCCAAGGGAGCAGTACTTC.

This chain uses TRBV18 with TRBJ1-2; D not certain. The CDR3 covers 15 residues. V gave up 3 bases and J gave up 0 bases, with 11 bases separating them. Germline V gives CDR1 KGHSH, CDR2 LQKENI. This chain's CDR3 is CASSPRHLANYGYTF. Here the CDR3 DNA reads TGTGCCAGCTCACCCAGACACTTAGCTAACTATGGCTACACCTTC.

The chain is built from TRBV28 and TRBJ1-2; D might be TRBD1 (5 bases). The CDR3 is made up of 15 amino acids. CDR1 and CDR2 from the germline V gene are MDHEN and SYDVKM. V lost 4 bases to trimming and J lost 4 bases, with 16 bases between them. CDR3 in amino acids: CASSSAGFTPYGYTF. Written as DNA, the CDR3 is TGTGCCAGCAGTTCGGCAGGGTTTACTCCCTATGGCTACACCTTC.

The chain employs TRBV7-2 and TRBJ2-1; D is uncertain. CDR1 and CDR2 from the germline V gene are SGHTA and FQGNSA. The CDR3 is made up of 12 amino acids. The germline V and J ends were trimmed by 1 base and 5 bases, with 3 bases remaining between them. The chain's CDR3 is CASSLVHNEQFF. The CDR3 DNA is TGTGCCAGCAGCTTAGTGCACAATGAGCAGTTCTTC.

This clonotype was detected only a few times. V and J are TRBV20-1 and TRBJ1-5, with TRBD1 as a possible D gene (6 bases). The CDR3 sequence is 12 residues long. The germline V and J ends were trimmed by 6 bases and 2 bases, with 8 bases remaining between them. Germline CDR1 and CDR2: DFQATT and SNEGSKA (reference sequence). CDR3 sequence (DNA): TGCAGTGCCAACAGGGGCAATCAGCCCCAGCATTTT. This gives the protein CSANRGNQPQHF.

This rearrangement joins TRBV5-1 to TRBJ2-7; D call uncertain. Germline V lookup: CDR1 SGHRS, CDR2 YFSETQ. Deletions cut 0 bases from V and 4 bases from J, with 11 bases between. The CDR3 covers 14 residues. The CDR3 bases are TGCGCCAGCAGCTTGGAGATCACAGCTTACGAGCAGTACTTC. Translated, it gives CASSLEITAYEQYF.

V and J are TRBV29-1 and TRBJ1-2, with D maybe TRBD1 (5 bases). V lost 6 bases and J 6 bases, leaving 20 bases between the germline ends. The CDR3 has 14 residues. Germline CDR1 SQVTM, CDR2 ANQGSEA. In DNA, the CDR3 is TGCAGCGTCCCTGGGACCGCTGGTTTCGATGGCTACACCTTC. Translating it yields CSVPGTAGFDGYTF.

This sequence joins TRBV10-3 and TRBJ2-7, with TRBD1 matching over 11 bases. From germline, CDR1 is ENHRY and CDR2 SYGVKD. The trim removed 6 bases at V and 1 base at J, leaving 5 bases unmatched. The CDR3 is 15 amino acids. The chain's CDR3 is CAIRGQGAGSYEQYF. CDR3 coding DNA: TGTGCCATCAGAGGACAGGGGGCGGGATCCTACGAGCAGTACTTC.

The chain is built from TRBV25-1 and TRBJ2-2; 7 positions agree with TRBD1. The CDR3 spans 15 residues. Germline V gives CDR1 MGHDK, CDR2 SYGVNS. V lost 5 bases to trimming and J lost 1 base; unmatched junction nucleotides: 4. The CDR3 sequence is CASSITGVNTGELFF. The CDR3 DNA sequence: TGTGCCAGCAGTATTACAGGGGTGAACACCGGGGAGCTGTTTTTT.

This clonotype was found a few times. The chain recombines TRBV6-1 with TRBJ1-6, with TRBD1 matching over 7 bases. The CDR3 has 17 amino acids. Germline values: CDR1 MNHNS, CDR2 SASEGT. After removal of 2 bases from V and 0 bases from J, the junction contained 4 bases not matched to a gene. The CDR3 bases are TGTGCCAGCAGTGAATGGTCAGGGGGCTCCTATAATTCACCCCTCCACTTT. Translated: CASSEWSGGSYNSPLHF.

This clonotype was seen more than once but under ten times. The chain couples TRBV20-1 to TRBJ1-6; D gene uncertain. Germline loops: CDR1 DFQATT, CDR2 SNEGSKA (reference sequence). The length of the CDR3 is 15 residues. Trimming took 1 base from V and 7 from J, leaving 14 bases between them. Written as DNA, the CDR3 is TGCAGTGCTAGAGTCGGGTCAGGAGGAAATTCACCCCTCCACTTT. Its translation is CSARVGSGGNSPLHF.

V is TRBV20-1 and J is TRBJ2-3; D tentatively fits TRBD1 or TRBD2 (5 bases each). This CDR3 region has 13 residues. Germline assignment: CDR1 DFQATT and CDR2 SNEGSKA (reference sequence). Deletions cut 2 bases from V and 1 base from J, with 7 bases between. CDR3 amino acids: CSARRDGTDTQYF. The DNA of the CDR3 is TGCAGTGCTAGAAGGGACGGCACAGATACGCAGTATTTT.

Here the CDR3 DNA reads TGTGCCAGCAGCTTAGCGGGGGGGTCTGAAGCTTTCTTT. Its translation is CASSLAGGSEAFF. The rearrangement links TRBV7-8 to TRBJ1-1; perhaps TRBD1 as D (5 bases). Germline V gene data show CDR1 as SGHVS and CDR2 as FQNEAQ. CDR3 length: 13 residues. V lost 0 bases and J lost 6, with 8 bases in between. Full variable domain (missing parts from reference TRBV7-8 and TRBJ1-1): GAGVSQSPRYKVAKRGQDVALRCDPISGHVSLFWYQQALGQGPEFLTYFQNEAQLDKSGLPSDRFFAERPEGSVSTLKIQRTQQEDSAVYLCASSLAGGSEAFFGQGTRLTVV.

The chain recombines TRBV7-9 with TRBJ2-3; 15 bases agree with TRBD2. J was trimmed by 3 bases and V by 4 bases; bases with no gene match: 5. From germline, CDR1 is SEHNR and CDR2 FQNEAQ (reference sequence). The CDR3 runs to 17 residues. The CDR3 region is CASSSGLAGGRTDTQYF. The CDR3, as DNA: TGTGCCAGCAGCTCAGGACTAGCGGGAGGGAGAACAGATACGCAGTATTTT.

This chain connects TRBV15 to TRBJ1-1; 7 nucleotides agree with TRBD1. V shed 5 bases and J 1 base; nucleotides not matched to a gene: 7. Germline V gene sequence: CDR1 LNHNV, CDR2 YYDKDF (reference sequence). This CDR3 spans 15 amino acids. Here the CDR3 reads CATSGEGQSNTEAFF. CDR3 coding DNA: TGTGCCACCAGCGGTGAGGGACAGTCGAACACTGAAGCTTTCTTT.